The subject of this entry is one TCR beta chain. Method: immunoSEQ multiplex PCR; TCRdb's copy keeps in-frame clones and lacks some. The sample records roughly 60,000 clones, about 93% being singletons. These data originate in a study of blood T cell repertoires in COVID-19. In the study overall: Sites across the United States, Italy and Spain contributed samples from acute and convalescent COVID-19.

Germline V gene sequence: CDR1 SQVTM, CDR2 ANQGSEA. V was clipped by 7 bases and J by 0 bases; unmatched bases: 11. The CDR3 is 15 residues long. This TCR derives from an elderly woman with active COVID-19. The specimen was peripheral blood. The genes are TRBV29-1 and TRBJ1-1, with 7 positions matching TRBD1. CDR3 nucleotides: TGCAGCGCCTTTCCGACAGGGCGGTTGAACACTGAAGCTTTCTTT. Amino acid sequence: CSAFPTGRLNTEAFF.